Below are 26 T cell receptor beta chains sequenced from a single sample in a study of cytomegalovirus exposure and HLA in healthy donors. The PCR had 60 Vbeta and 13 Jbeta primers. TCRdb's table, derived via immunoSEQ multiplex PCR, lists solely in-frame clones and lacks some. There are about 100,000 clones in the sample; around four fifths occur only once, and 3.5% to 5% lies in the top ten. Sequenced: PBMCs. These receptors all stem from a man aged 40-50 years in good health and CMV-seronegative.

This sequence joins TRBV2 and TRBJ2-5, with 14 positions matching TRBD2. The germline CDR1 and CDR2 sequences are SNHLY and FYNNEI. The V segment lost 6 bases and the J segment 4 bases; nucleotides outside the gene matches: 4. CDR3 size: 15 residues. The CDR3 reads CASSKTSGGAETQYF. CDR3 nucleotide sequence: TGTGCCAGCAGCAAGACTAGCGGGGGGGCAGAGACCCAGTACTTC.

V usage is TRBV5-1 and J usage is TRBJ1-6; TRBD1 aligns across 9 bases. V shed 3 bases, J shed 9 bases, and the junction held 10 bases outside the gene matches. Per germline, CDR1 SGHRS and CDR2 YFSETQ. There are 16 residues in the CDR3. CDR3 sequence (DNA): TGCGCCAGCAGCTGGGGGTCGGGACAGGGATTTTCACCCCTCCACTTT. It codes for CASSWGSGQGFSPLHF.

The chain is built from TRBV28 and TRBJ1-2; D gene unclear. CDR1 is MDHEN, CDR2 SYDVKM, per germline. Trimming took 10 bases from V and 5 from J, leaving 11 bases between them. The CDR3 consists of 11 residues. The CDR3 sequence: CATSSRYGYTF. DNA of the CDR3: TGTGCCACCTCTTCTCGGTATGGCTACACCTTC.

This clone was seen only a few times. The junction departs from the called germline gene at one end, perhaps through a read error. The chain employs TRBV7-7 and TRBJ1-2; 7 bases are shared with TRBD1. CDR1 SSHAT and CDR2 FNYEAQ come from the germline V gene (reference sequence). The CDR3 runs to 16 residues. CDR3 sequence reads: CASSQAPLTGSYGYTF. The DNA for the CDR3 is TGTGCTAGCAGCCAGGCGCCTCTGACAGGGTCTTATGGCTACACCTTC. Combining the CDR3 with reference TRBV7-7 and TRBJ1-2 gives the whole variable domain GAGVSQSPRYKVTKRGQDVTLRCDPISSHATLYWYQQALGQGPEFLTYFNYEAQPDKSGLPSDRFSAERPEGSISTLTIQRTEQRDSAMYRCASSQAPLTGSYGYTFGSGTRLTVV.

The genes are TRBV4-2 and TRBJ2-3, with 8 positions matching TRBD2. The CDR3 contains 17 residues. Germline CDR1 is LGHNA and CDR2 is YNFKEQ. The ends lost 0 bases at V and 5 bases at J; junction bases unmatched: 10. CDR3 in amino acids: CASSQEGTTGGEDTQYF. The CDR3, as DNA: TGTGCCAGCAGCCAAGAAGGAACGACGGGGGGGGAAGATACGCAGTATTTT.

The sample holds a few counts of this clone. The chain employs TRBV18 and TRBJ2-5; TRBD2 matches 10 bases. The CDR3 loop spans 16 amino acids. The V segment lost 0 bases and the J segment 0 bases; nucleotides outside the gene matches: 1. Germline lookup yields CDR1 KGHSH and CDR2 LQKENI. The CDR3: CASSPPAGGYQETQYF. The CDR3 nucleotides read TGTGCCAGCTCACCACCAGCGGGGGGGTACCAAGAGACCCAGTACTTC.

The chain is built from TRBV18 and TRBJ2-1, with TRBD2 matching 11 bases. CDR1 is KGHSH, CDR2 LQKENI, per germline. The CDR3 sequence is 15 residues long. The junction had 5 bases not matched to a gene; V was cut back by 6 bases and J by 4 bases. Written as DNA, the CDR3 is TGTGCCAGCTCCTCAGGGACTAGCGGTTACAATGAGCAGTTCTTC. Residues: CASSSGTSGYNEQFF.

The chain uses TRBV6-1 and TRBJ1-1; D ambiguous. CDR1 MNHNS and CDR2 SASEGT come from the germline V gene. The CDR3 contains 15 residues. The V end lost 4 bases, the J end lost 0 bases, and 12 bases lay between the germline ends. The CDR3 DNA is TGTGCCAGCAGTGTTGAGGGCTGGGTGAACACTGAAGCTTTCTTT. Protein sequence: CASSVEGWVNTEAFF.

This chain links TRBV2 with TRBJ2-4; D is uncertain. The germline gives CDR1 SNHLY, CDR2 FYNNEI. The CDR3 is made up of 16 amino acids. Trimming shortened V by 8 bases and J by 0 bases, and 17 bases separated the two germline ends. The CDR3 here is CASGLQTTLAKNIQYF. The CDR3 DNA follows: TGTGCCAGCGGATTACAGACAACCTTAGCCAAAAACATTCAGTACTTC.

The chain's CDR3 is CASSSQGAGYGYTF. The CDR3, as DNA: TGCGCCAGCAGCTCACAGGGGGCGGGCTATGGCTACACCTTC. The chain combines TRBV5-1 with TRBJ1-2; 9 bases align to TRBD1. The ends lost 3 bases at V and 4 bases at J; junction bases unmatched: 4. Germline V lookup: CDR1 SGHRS, CDR2 YFSETQ. There are 14 residues in the CDR3.

V gene TRBV5-1 combines with J gene TRBJ2-7; D call uncertain. The CDR3 contains 12 residues. CDR1 and CDR2 from the germline V gene are SGHRS and YFSETQ. Trimming took off 0 bases at V and 4 bases at J, with 5 bases between the two ends. The CDR3 loop is CASSLDQYEQYF. CDR3 DNA: TGCGCCAGCAGCTTGGATCAATACGAGCAGTACTTC.

The chain is built from TRBV20-1 and TRBJ1-2, with D uncertain. With 3 bases removed from V and 3 bases from J, the gap between germline ends came to 5 bases. The CDR3 totals 11 residues. Germline CDR1 and CDR2: DFQATT and SNEGSKA (reference sequence). The CDR3 spells CSASNDYGYTF. The CDR3 coding sequence is TGCAGTGCTAGTAATGACTATGGCTACACCTTC.

The chain carries TRBV11-2 and TRBJ1-4; D call uncertain. The V end lost 6 bases, the J end lost 8 bases, and 10 bases lay between the germline ends. Germline lookup yields CDR1 SGHAT and CDR2 FQNNGV. The CDR3 contains 12 residues. DNA for the CDR3: TGTGCCAGCAGGGGGAGGGCGGAAAAACTGTTTTTT. Translation gives CASRGRAEKLFF.

In its sample, this clone was seen a few times. The genes are TRBV29-1 and TRBJ1-2; D not certain. The V and J ends lost 8 bases and 2 bases respectively, with 21 bases between them. This CDR3 spans 15 amino acids. Germline V gene data show CDR1 as SQVTM and CDR2 as ANQGSEA. CDR3 loop: CSSLGGRGANYGYTF. The CDR3 nucleotides are TGCAGCAGCTTGGGCGGTCGGGGAGCGAACTATGGCTACACCTTC.

The rearrangement links TRBV1 to TRBJ1-1; TRBD1, as called in the table, went unchecked against the DNA. TRBV1 is a pseudogene locus. This CDR3 region has 16 residues. CDR3 in amino acids: CTSTQHPNRGPTEAFF. CDR3 nucleotides: TGCACCAGCACCCAGCACCCGAACAGGGGGCCCACTGAAGCTTTCTTT.

V usage is TRBV7-2 and J usage is TRBJ2-3; perhaps TRBD1 as D (7 bases). CDR1 and CDR2 (germline): SGHTA, FQGNSA. The CDR3 consists of 14 residues. V was shortened by 5 bases and J by 0 bases, with 9 bases between the two germline ends. The CDR3 nucleotides read TGTGCCAGCAGCCAGGGGGGCAGCACAGATACGCAGTATTTT. Protein product: CASSQGGSTDTQYF.

The chain carries TRBV7-2 and TRBJ1-4, with 8 bases that match TRBD1. CDR1 and CDR2 from the germline V gene are SGHTA and FQGNSA. With V trimmed by 5 bases and J by 4 bases, 6 bases remained unmatched. The CDR3 consists of 15 residues. The CDR3 spells CASSRGTGSNEKLFF. CDR3 coding DNA: TGTGCCAGCAGCCGTGGGACAGGAAGTAATGAAAAACTGTTTTTT.

The chain recombines TRBV12-5 with TRBJ2-5; 7 bases agree with TRBD2. This CDR3 has 13 residues. Germline V gene sequence: CDR1 LGHNT, CDR2 FRNRAP. Trimming at V came to 6 bases and at J to 5 bases, leaving 6 bases not matched to a gene. CDR3 in amino acids: CASGPGGWETQYF. The CDR3 nucleotides read TGTGCTAGTGGCCCCGGGGGGTGGGAGACCCAGTACTTC.

This clone has just a few counts. The rearrangement links TRBV25-1 to TRBJ1-2, with D perhaps TRBD1 (6 bases). The V end was cut by 4 bases, the J end by 6 bases, with 15 bases between. The CDR3 has 14 residues. In germline, CDR1 is MGHDK, CDR2 SYGVNS. This CDR3 reads CASSVGQLSNGYTF. The CDR3 nucleotides read TGTGCCAGCAGTGTCGGACAGCTATCAAATGGCTACACCTTC.

This chain connects TRBV4-1 to TRBJ2-5; D possibly corresponds to TRBD1 (5 bases). The CDR3 has 15 residues. From germline, CDR1 is MGHRA and CDR2 YSYEKL. V was shortened by 3 bases and J by 5 bases, with 16 bases between the two germline ends. The CDR3 DNA is TGCGCCAGCAGCCAGGGGCCCCCCCCGGTTGAGACCCAGTACTTC. Amino acids: CASSQGPPPVETQYF.

This clone has just a few counts. The gene calls are TRBV7-2 and TRBJ1-6; the match to TRBD1 covers 11 bases. V lost 7 bases and J lost 11; bases outside the gene matches: 10. Per germline, CDR1 SGHTA and CDR2 FQGNSA. This CDR3 has 15 residues. Here the CDR3 reads CASTGGTGGGAPLHF. CDR3 bases: TGTGCCAGCACAGGAGGGACAGGGGGTGGGGCACCCCTCCACTTT.

In regard to this clone: Other DNA variants within this sample encode the same CDR3. The V and J genes are TRBV27 and TRBJ1-6; no firm D call. The CDR3 is 16 amino acids. Germline lookup yields CDR1 MNHEY and CDR2 SMNVEV (reference sequence). Trimming cost V 1 base and J 0 bases, with 7 bases left between them. CDR3 residues: CASSLFGSSYNSPLHF. In DNA, the CDR3 is TGTGCCAGCAGTTTATTCGGGAGCTCCTATAATTCACCCCTCCACTTT.

The chain uses TRBV6-1 and TRBJ2-3, with 9 bases lining up with TRBD1. Per germline, CDR1 MNHNS and CDR2 SASEGT. Trimming took 10 bases from V and 6 from J; bases not matched to a gene: 5. The length of the CDR3 is 12 residues. The CDR3 nucleotides are TGTGCCACCTGGGACAGGGTTGATACGCAGTATTTT. Its translation: CATWDRVDTQYF.

This clone was seen only a few times. This chain joins TRBV5-4 and TRBJ2-7, with 7 bases lining up with TRBD2. Per germline, CDR1 SGHNT and CDR2 YYREEE (reference sequence). The V gene end was trimmed by 4 bases and the J gene end by 6 bases; junction bases not matched to a gene: 4. CDR3 length: 12 amino acids. CDR3 DNA: TGTGCCAGCAGCGCCTCGGGGGGCGAGCAGTACTTC. Translating gives CASSASGGEQYF.

DNA of the CDR3: TGTGCCAGCTCACCGGGGCAGATGAACACCGGGGAGCTGTTTTTT. Translation: CASSPGQMNTGELFF. The V call is TRBV18, the J call TRBJ2-2; TRBD1 might be the D (5 bases). V dropped 3 bases and J dropped 1 base, with 9 bases sitting between them. The CDR3 is 15 residues long. CDR1 KGHSH and CDR2 LQKENI come from the germline V gene. Supplemented by reference TRBV18 and TRBJ2-2, the full variable domain reads NAGVMQNPRHLVRRRGQEARLRCSPMKGHSHVYWYRQLPEEGLKFMVYLQKENIIDESGMPKERFSAEFPKEGPSILRIQQVVRGDSAAYFCASSPGQMNTGELFFGEGSRLTVL.

The sample holds a few counts of this clone. This chain connects TRBV6-5 to TRBJ1-2; D is uncertain. V was shortened by 0 bases and J by 5 bases, with 10 bases between the two germline ends. The CDR3 loop spans 14 amino acids. Per germline, CDR1 MNHEY and CDR2 SVGAGI. DNA for the CDR3: TGTGCCAGCAGTTACTCGTTGTCCGGTTATGGCTACACCTTC. Encoded protein: CASSYSLSGYGYTF.